The clone carrying this TCR beta chain was seen once. This record belongs to a study of control samples from healthy donors and cancer patients. The germline V gene encodes CDR1 KGHDR and CDR2 SFDVKD. Germline trimming cut 4 bases from V and 2 bases from J; bases unmatched to any gene: 10. The CDR3 loop spans 18 amino acids. Clones were read by immunoSEQ multiplex PCR, and TCRdb kept only the in-frame ones, dropping some. The table lists approximately 100,000 clones, roughly nine tenths of them singletons. The sequenced sample was blood. The chain couples TRBV24-1 to TRBJ2-3; 11 nucleotides agree with TRBD2. The TCR was taken from a young woman in good health. The CDR3, as DNA: TGTGCCACCAGTGACCGCCCCACTAGCGGGGGTAACACAGATACGCAGTATTTT. Its translation: CATSDRPTSGGNTDTQYF.